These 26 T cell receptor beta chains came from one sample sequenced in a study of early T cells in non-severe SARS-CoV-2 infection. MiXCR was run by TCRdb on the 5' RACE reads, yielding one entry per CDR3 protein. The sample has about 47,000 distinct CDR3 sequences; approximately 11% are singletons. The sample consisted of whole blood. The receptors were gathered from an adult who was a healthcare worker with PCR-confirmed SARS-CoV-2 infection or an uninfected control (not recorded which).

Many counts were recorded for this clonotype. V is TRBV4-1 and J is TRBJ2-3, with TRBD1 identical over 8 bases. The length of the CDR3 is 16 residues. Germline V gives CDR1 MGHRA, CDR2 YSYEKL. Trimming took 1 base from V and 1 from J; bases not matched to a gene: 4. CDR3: CASSQGGQGRTDTQYF. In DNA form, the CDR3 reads TGCGCCAGCAGCCAAGGTGGACAGGGTCGCACAGATACGCAGTATTTT.

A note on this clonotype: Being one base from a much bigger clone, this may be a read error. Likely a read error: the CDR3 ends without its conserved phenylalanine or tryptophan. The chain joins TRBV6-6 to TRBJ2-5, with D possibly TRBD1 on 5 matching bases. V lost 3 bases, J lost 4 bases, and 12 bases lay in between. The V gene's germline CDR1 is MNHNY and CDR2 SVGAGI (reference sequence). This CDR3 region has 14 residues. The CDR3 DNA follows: TGTGCCAGCAGTTATCTGACAGTCGGAGAGACCCAGTACATC. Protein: CASSYLTVGETQYI.

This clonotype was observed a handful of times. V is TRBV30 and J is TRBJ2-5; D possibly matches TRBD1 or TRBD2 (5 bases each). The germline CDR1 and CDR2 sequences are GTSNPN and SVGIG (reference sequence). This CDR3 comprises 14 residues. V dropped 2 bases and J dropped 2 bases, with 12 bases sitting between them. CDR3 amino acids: CAWSLTGPQETQYF. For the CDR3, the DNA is TGTGCCTGGAGTCTGACGGGGCCGCAAGAGACCCAGTACTTC.

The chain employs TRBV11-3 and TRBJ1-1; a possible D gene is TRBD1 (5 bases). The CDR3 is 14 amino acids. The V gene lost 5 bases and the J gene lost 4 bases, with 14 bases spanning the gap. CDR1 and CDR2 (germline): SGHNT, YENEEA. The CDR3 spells CASSPAPGGTEAFF. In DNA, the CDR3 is TGTGCCAGCAGCCCCGCCCCGGGGGGCACTGAAGCTTTCTTT.

The CDR3 DNA sequence: TGTGCCAGCAGACCCAGGAGGCAGGGGGCAGATACGCAGTATTTT. It encodes CASRPRRQGADTQYF. The rearrangement uses TRBV11-2 and TRBJ2-3; 7 bases are shared with TRBD1. Germline V gene sequence: CDR1 SGHAT, CDR2 FQNNGV. The CDR3 consists of 15 residues. V lost 6 bases to trimming and J lost 4 bases; unmatched junction nucleotides: 10.

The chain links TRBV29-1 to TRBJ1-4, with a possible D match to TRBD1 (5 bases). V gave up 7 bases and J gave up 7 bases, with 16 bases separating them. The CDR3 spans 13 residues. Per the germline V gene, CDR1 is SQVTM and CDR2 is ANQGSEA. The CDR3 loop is CSAARPGGEKLFF. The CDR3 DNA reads TGCAGCGCTGCCCGGCCCGGGGGTGAAAAACTGTTTTTT.

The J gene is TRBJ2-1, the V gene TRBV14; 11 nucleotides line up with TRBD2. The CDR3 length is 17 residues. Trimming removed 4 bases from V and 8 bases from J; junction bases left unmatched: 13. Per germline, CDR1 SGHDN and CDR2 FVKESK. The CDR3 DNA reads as TGTGCCAGCAGCCCACCTAGGAGGGCTAGCGGGAGGCATGAGCAGTTCTTC. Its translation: CASSPPRRASGRHEQFF.

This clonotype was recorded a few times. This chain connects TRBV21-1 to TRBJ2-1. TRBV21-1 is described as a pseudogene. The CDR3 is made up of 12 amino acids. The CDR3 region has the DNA TGTGCCAGCATATCAACCCGTATTGAGCAGTTCTTC. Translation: CASISTRIEQFF.

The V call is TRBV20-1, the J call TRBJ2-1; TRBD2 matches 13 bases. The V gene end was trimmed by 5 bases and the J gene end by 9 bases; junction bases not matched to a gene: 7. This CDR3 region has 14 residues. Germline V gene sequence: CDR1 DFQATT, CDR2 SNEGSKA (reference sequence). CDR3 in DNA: TGCAGTGCTCCTACTAGCGGGAGGGGGAGTGAGCAGTTCTTC. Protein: CSAPTSGRGSEQFF.

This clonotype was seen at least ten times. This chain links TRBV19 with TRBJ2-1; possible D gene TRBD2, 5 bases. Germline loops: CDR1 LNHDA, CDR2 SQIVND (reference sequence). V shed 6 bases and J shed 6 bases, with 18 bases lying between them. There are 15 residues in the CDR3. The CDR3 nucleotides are TGTGCCAGTAGCAAACGGGGAGACTATTTCAATGAGCAGTTCTTC. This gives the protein CASSKRGDYFNEQFF.

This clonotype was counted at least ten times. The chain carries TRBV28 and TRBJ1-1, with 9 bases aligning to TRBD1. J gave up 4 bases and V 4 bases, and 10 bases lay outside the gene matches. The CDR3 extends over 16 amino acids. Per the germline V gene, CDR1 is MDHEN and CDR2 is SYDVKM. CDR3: CASSSLGQGGGTEAFF. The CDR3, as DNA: TGTGCCAGCAGTTCCCTGGGACAGGGTGGGGGCACTGAAGCTTTCTTT.

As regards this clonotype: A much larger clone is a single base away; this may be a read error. The DNA of the CDR3 is TGTGCCATCAGTGAGGGCAGGGTGAAGGGCAATGAGCAGTTCTTC. Translation gives CAISEGRVKGNEQFF. The chain is built from TRBV10-3 and TRBJ2-1; TRBD1 might be the D (5 bases). The V gene's germline CDR1 is ENHRY and CDR2 SYGVKD. The CDR3 covers 15 residues. V lost 2 bases and J lost 6, with 14 bases in between.

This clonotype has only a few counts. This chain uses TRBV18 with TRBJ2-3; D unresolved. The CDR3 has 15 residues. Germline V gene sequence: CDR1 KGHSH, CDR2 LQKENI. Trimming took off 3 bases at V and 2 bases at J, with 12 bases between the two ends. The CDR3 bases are TGTGCCAGCTCACCTACGACGGTCTTCACAGATACGCAGTATTTT. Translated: CASSPTTVFTDTQYF.

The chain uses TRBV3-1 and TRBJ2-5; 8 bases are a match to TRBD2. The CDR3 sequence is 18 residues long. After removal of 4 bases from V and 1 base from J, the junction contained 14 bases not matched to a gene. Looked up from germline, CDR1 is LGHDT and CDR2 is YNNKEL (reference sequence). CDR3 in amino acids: CASSPVSSGRGAQETQYF. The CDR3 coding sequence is TGTGCCAGCAGCCCCGTCTCGTCTGGGCGGGGGGCCCAAGAGACCCAGTACTTC.

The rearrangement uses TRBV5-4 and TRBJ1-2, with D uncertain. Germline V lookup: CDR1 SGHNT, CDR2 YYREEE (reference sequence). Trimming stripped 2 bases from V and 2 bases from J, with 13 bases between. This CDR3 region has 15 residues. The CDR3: CASSFGSTPNYGYTF. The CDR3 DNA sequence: TGTGCCAGCAGCTTCGGGTCCACCCCGAACTATGGCTACACCTTC.

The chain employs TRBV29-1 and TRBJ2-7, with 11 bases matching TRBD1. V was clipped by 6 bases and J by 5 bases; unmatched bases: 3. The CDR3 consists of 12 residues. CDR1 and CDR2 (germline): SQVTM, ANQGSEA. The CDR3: CSVGQGEDEQYF. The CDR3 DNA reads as TGCAGCGTGGGACAGGGGGAAGACGAGCAGTACTTC.

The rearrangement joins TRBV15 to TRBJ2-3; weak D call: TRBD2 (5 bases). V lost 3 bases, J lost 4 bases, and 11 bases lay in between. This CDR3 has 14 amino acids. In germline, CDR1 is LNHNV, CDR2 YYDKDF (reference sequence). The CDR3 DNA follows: TGTGCCACCAGCAGCACCGGACTCCCAGATACGCAGTATTTT. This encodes CATSSTGLPDTQYF.

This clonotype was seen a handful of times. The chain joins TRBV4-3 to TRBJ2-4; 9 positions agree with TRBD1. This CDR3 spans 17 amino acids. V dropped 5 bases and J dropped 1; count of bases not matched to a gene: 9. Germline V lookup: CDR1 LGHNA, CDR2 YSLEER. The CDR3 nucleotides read TGCGCCAGCAGCTCAATAGGGACAGGGAACGCCAAAAACATTCAGTACTTC. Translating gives CASSSIGTGNAKNIQYF.

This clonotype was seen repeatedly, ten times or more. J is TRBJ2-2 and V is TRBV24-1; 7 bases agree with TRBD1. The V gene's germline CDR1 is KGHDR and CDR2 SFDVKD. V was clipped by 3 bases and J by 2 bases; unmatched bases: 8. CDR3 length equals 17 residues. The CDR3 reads CATSDLRTGLNTGELFF. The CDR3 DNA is TGTGCCACCAGTGATCTACGGACAGGTTTAAACACCGGGGAGCTGTTTTTT.

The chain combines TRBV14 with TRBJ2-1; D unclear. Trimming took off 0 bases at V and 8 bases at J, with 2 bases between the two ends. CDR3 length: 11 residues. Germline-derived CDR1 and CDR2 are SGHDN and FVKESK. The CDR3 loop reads CASSQDYEQFF. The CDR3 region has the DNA TGTGCCAGCAGCCAAGACTATGAGCAGTTCTTC.

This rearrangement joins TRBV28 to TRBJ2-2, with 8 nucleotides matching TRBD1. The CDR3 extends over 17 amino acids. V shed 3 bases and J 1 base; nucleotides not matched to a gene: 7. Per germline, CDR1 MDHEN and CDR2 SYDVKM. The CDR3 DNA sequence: TGTGCCAGCAGTTTGATAGGGGACAGGAGGAACACCGGGGAGCTGTTTTTT. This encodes CASSLIGDRRNTGELFF.

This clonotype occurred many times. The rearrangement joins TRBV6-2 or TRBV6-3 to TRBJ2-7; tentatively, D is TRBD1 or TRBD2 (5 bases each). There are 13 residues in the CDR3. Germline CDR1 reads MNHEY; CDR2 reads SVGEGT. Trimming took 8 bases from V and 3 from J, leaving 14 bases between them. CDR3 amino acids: CASSRGSIYEQYF. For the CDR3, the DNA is TGTGCCAGCTCGAGGGGTAGTATCTACGAGCAGTACTTC.

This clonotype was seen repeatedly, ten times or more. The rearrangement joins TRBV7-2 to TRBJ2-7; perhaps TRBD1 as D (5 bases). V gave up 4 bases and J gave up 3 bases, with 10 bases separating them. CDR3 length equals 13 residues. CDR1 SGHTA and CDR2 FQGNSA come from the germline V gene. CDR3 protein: CASSSTDGYEQYF. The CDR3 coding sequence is TGTGCCAGCAGCTCGACAGACGGCTACGAGCAGTACTTC.

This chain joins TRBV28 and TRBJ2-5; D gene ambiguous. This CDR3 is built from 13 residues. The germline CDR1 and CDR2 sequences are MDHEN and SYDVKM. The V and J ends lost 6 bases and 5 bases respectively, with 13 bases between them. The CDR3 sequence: CASSPNLGETQYF. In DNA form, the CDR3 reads TGTGCCAGCAGCCCTAACCTTGGGGAGACCCAGTACTTC.

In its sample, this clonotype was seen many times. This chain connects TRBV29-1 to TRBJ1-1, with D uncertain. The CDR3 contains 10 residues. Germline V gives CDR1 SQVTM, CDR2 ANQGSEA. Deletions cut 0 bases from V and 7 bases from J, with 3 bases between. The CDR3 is CSVEDGEAFF. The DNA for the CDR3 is TGCAGCGTTGAAGATGGTGAAGCTTTCTTT. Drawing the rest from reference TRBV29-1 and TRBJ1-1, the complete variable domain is SAVISQKPSRDICQRGTSLTIQCQVDSQVTMMFWYRQQPGQSLTLIATANQGSEATYESGFVIDKFPISRPNLTFSTLTVSNMSPEDSSIYLCSVEDGEAFFGQGTRLTVV.

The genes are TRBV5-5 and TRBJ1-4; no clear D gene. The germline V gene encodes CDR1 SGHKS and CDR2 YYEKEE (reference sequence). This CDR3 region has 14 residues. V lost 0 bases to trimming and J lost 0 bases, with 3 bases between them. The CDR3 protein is CASSLEATNEKLFF. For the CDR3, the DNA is TGTGCCAGCAGCTTGGAAGCAACTAATGAAAAACTGTTTTTT.